Below, 21 T cell receptor beta chains from the same sample are listed, as sequenced in a study of shared clonotypes between healthy human individuals. Profiled with immunoSEQ multiplex PCR; TCRdb holds only in-frame clones, not every one. Here the sample spans approximately 940,000 clones, around three quarters being singletons. Material for sequencing was memory CD4+ T cells sorted from blood. The subset here: CD45RA-negative fraction. The receptor set was obtained from a man younger than 35 in good health.

The gene calls are TRBV5-6 and TRBJ2-3, with TRBD1 matching over 8 bases. This CDR3 is 16 amino acids long. Germline values: CDR1 SGHDT, CDR2 YYEEEE. Trimming removed 3 bases from V and 5 bases from J; junction bases left unmatched: 11. CDR3: CASSSGAGGRGDTQYF. CDR3 sequence (DNA): TGTGCCAGCAGCTCTGGGGCAGGGGGCCGGGGAGATACGCAGTATTTT.

A word on this clone: The sample carries other DNA sequences with the same CDR3. The chain combines TRBV11-3 with TRBJ1-3; no firm D call. Trimming stripped 1 base from V and 2 bases from J, with 3 bases between. The CDR3 spans 13 residues. CDR1 and CDR2 (germline): SGHNT, YENEEA. CDR3 nucleotides: TGTGCCAGCAGCTTAGGGACTGGAAACACCATATATTTT. This gives the protein CASSLGTGNTIYF.

This clone has a single count. Within the sample, other DNA sequences also encode this same CDR3. V gene TRBV5-1 combines with J gene TRBJ2-3; D might be TRBD2 (6 bases). Germline loops: CDR1 SGHRS, CDR2 YFSETQ. V dropped 1 base and J dropped 6 bases, with 12 bases sitting between them. The CDR3 consists of 14 residues. The CDR3 reads CASSLWGESDTQYF. DNA for the CDR3: TGCGCCAGCAGCTTGTGGGGGGAATCCGATACGCAGTATTTT.

V and J are TRBV9 and TRBJ1-4, with no clear D. CDR3 length equals 14 residues. Germline CDR1 is SGDLS and CDR2 is YYNGEE. Deletions cut 2 bases from V and 7 bases from J, with 12 bases between. The CDR3 sequence is CASSVNPGSEKLFF. The CDR3 DNA reads TGTGCCAGCAGCGTTAACCCGGGGAGTGAAAAACTGTTTTTT.

V and J are TRBV29-1 and TRBJ1-1, with TRBD1 as a possible D gene (5 bases). With 7 bases removed from V and 4 bases from J, the gap between germline ends came to 16 bases. The CDR3 extends over 13 amino acids. CDR1 and CDR2 from the germline V gene are SQVTM and ANQGSEA. The CDR3 is CSATKGGGTEAFF. The CDR3 nucleotides read TGCAGCGCCACTAAGGGCGGGGGCACTGAAGCTTTCTTT. The full variable domain, in which reference TRBV29-1 and TRBJ1-1 provide the parts outside the CDR3, is SAVISQKPSRDICQRGTSLTIQCQVDSQVTMMFWYRQQPGQSLTLIATANQGSEATYESGFVIDKFPISRPNLTFSTLTVSNMSPEDSSIYLCSATKGGGTEAFFGQGTRLTVV.

The chain couples TRBV18 to TRBJ2-2; D is uncertain. Trimming took off 4 bases at V and 4 bases at J, with 4 bases between the two ends. This CDR3 spans 12 amino acids. Germline V CDR1 and CDR2: KGHSH, LQKENI. The CDR3 spells CASSRVTGELFF. CDR3 sequence (DNA): TGTGCCAGCTCACGGGTCACCGGGGAGCTGTTTTTT.

This clone was seen only a few times. The chain is built from TRBV2 and TRBJ2-3; unclear D gene. Per germline, CDR1 SNHLY and CDR2 FYNNEI. V lost 7 bases and J 4 bases, leaving 6 bases between the germline ends. The CDR3 sequence is 11 residues long. CDR3 coding DNA: TGTGCCAGCACAAGTTCAGATACGCAGTATTTT. Encoded protein: CASTSSDTQYF.

The rearrangement uses TRBV6-5 and TRBJ1-3; D might be TRBD1 (6 bases). In germline, CDR1 is MNHEY, CDR2 SVGAGI. V was cut by 1 base and J by 2 bases, with 9 bases left in between. The CDR3 extends over 15 amino acids. Here the CDR3 DNA reads TGTGCCAGCAGTTACTGGGGGGCGCCTGGAAACACCATATATTTT. Amino acid sequence: CASSYWGAPGNTIYF.

The chain joins TRBV6-6 to TRBJ2-7; D is uncertain. The V end lost 4 bases, the J end lost 2 bases, and 12 bases lay between the germline ends. CDR3 length: 14 amino acids. In germline, CDR1 is MNHNY, CDR2 SVGAGI (reference sequence). For the CDR3, the DNA is TGTGCCAGCAGTTTTGGGGTTCTTGCCTACGAGCAGTACTTC. Translating it yields CASSFGVLAYEQYF.

The chain joins TRBV29-1 to TRBJ2-1; tentatively, D is TRBD1 (6 bases). Per the germline V gene, CDR1 is SQVTM and CDR2 is ANQGSEA. Trimming stripped 7 bases from V and 2 bases from J, with 15 bases between. The CDR3 runs 14 residues. The CDR3 loop is CSAHRAGTYNEQFF. CDR3 DNA sequence: TGCAGCGCCCACAGGGCGGGTACCTACAATGAGCAGTTCTTC.

The rearrangement joins TRBV28 to TRBJ1-2, with 10 bases lining up with TRBD1. In germline, CDR1 is MDHEN, CDR2 SYDVKM. CDR3 size: 13 residues. The junction had 5 bases not matched to a gene; V was cut back by 5 bases and J by 8 bases. CDR3 loop: CASSASGQGGYTF. The CDR3 nucleotides read TGTGCCAGCAGTGCCTCGGGACAGGGGGGCTACACCTTC.

The chain links TRBV7-6 to TRBJ2-5, with 14 bases lining up with TRBD2. V was pared by 5 bases and J by 4 bases, with 9 bases of the junction left unmatched. The CDR3 length is 17 residues. Per the germline V gene, CDR1 is SGHVS and CDR2 is FNYEAQ. CDR3 coding DNA: TGTGCCAGCAGCCCGGGTAGCGGACTAGCGGGGGGAGAGACCCAGTACTTC. Translation gives CASSPGSGLAGGETQYF.

The chain is built from TRBV21-1 and TRBJ1-5; TRBD1 reflects the table's D call only, with no check against the DNA. TRBV21-1 is termed a pseudogene. This CDR3 contains 17 residues. DNA for the CDR3: TGTGCCAGCAGCAAAGGGGACAGGGGTTTTGGCAATCAGCCCCAGCATTTT. This gives the protein CASSKGDRGFGNQPQHF.

V gene TRBV9 combines with J gene TRBJ2-5; 16 bases line up with TRBD2. This CDR3 has 19 residues. V dropped 4 bases and J dropped 5; count of bases not matched to a gene: 14. Germline CDR1 reads SGDLS; CDR2 reads YYNGEE. In nucleotides, the CDR3 is TGTGCCAGCAGCCCGACCTCCGGGACTAGCGGGGGGGCCGGCGAGACCCAGTACTTC. The encoded protein is CASSPTSGTSGGAGETQYF.

This clone occurred once. This chain connects TRBV2 to TRBJ1-4; D is unclear. This CDR3 region has 13 residues. Germline V gene lookup returns CDR1 SNHLY and CDR2 FYNNEI. Trimming pared 8 bases from V and 2 bases from J, leaving 9 bases between. CDR3 sequence (DNA): TGTGCCAGCTCCGGAAACACTAATGAAAAACTGTTTTTT. Its protein is CASSGNTNEKLFF.

The chain carries TRBV7-2 and TRBJ2-5, with TRBD2 matching 7 bases. CDR1 and CDR2 (germline): SGHTA, FQGNSA. J lost 1 base, V lost 1 base, and 9 bases had no gene match. The CDR3 extends over 17 amino acids. CDR3 region: CASSLVRSPGGQETQYF. The CDR3 DNA reads TGTGCCAGCAGCTTAGTACGGAGTCCGGGGGGCCAAGAGACCCAGTACTTC.

The V and J genes are TRBV6-4 and TRBJ2-1; possibly TRBD1 for D (5 bases). The CDR3 runs to 14 residues. The V end was cut by 5 bases, the J end by 9 bases, with 17 bases between. CDR1 MRHNA and CDR2 SNTAGT come from the germline V gene. The CDR3 reads CASSSSVDSPEQFF. CDR3 nucleotide sequence: TGTGCCAGCAGTTCCTCCGTTGACAGTCCTGAGCAGTTCTTC.

This clone came up a few times. The chain links TRBV6-6 to TRBJ1-4; no clear D. Germline V lookup: CDR1 MNHNY, CDR2 SVGAGI (reference sequence). V was clipped by 2 bases and J by 0 bases, with 10 bases between them. The CDR3 totals 16 residues. The CDR3 loop is CASSYAPQATNEKLFF. For the CDR3, the DNA is TGTGCCAGCAGTTACGCCCCCCAGGCAACTAATGAAAAACTGTTTTTT.

V gene TRBV4-3 combines with J gene TRBJ2-7, with 8 bases fitting TRBD1. CDR1 and CDR2 (germline): LGHNA, YSLEER. Losses at the gene ends were 5 bases for V and 0 bases for J; bases not matched to a gene: 6. This CDR3 region has 15 residues. The CDR3, as DNA: TGCGCCAGCAGCATACACGGGACAGGCTCCTACGAGCAGTACTTC. Translated: CASSIHGTGSYEQYF.

This clone was seen at least ten times. The chain employs TRBV14 and TRBJ2-6; TRBD2 might be the D (5 bases). Germline V gives CDR1 SGHDN, CDR2 FVKESK. V dropped 1 base and J dropped 4 bases, with 8 bases sitting between them. The CDR3 totals 15 residues. The CDR3 spells CASSQVGRGANVLTF. The CDR3, as DNA: TGTGCCAGCAGCCAAGTTGGGAGAGGGGCCAACGTCCTGACTTTC.

The rearrangement uses TRBV7-2 and TRBJ2-7; D uncertain. Germline CDR1 SGHTA, CDR2 FQGNSA. Trimming took 6 bases from V and 6 from J, leaving 15 bases between them. The CDR3 spans 13 residues. The CDR3, as DNA: TGTGCCAGCAGGTCAGCAGGATTAGCCGAGCAGTACTTC. Protein: CASRSAGLAEQYF.